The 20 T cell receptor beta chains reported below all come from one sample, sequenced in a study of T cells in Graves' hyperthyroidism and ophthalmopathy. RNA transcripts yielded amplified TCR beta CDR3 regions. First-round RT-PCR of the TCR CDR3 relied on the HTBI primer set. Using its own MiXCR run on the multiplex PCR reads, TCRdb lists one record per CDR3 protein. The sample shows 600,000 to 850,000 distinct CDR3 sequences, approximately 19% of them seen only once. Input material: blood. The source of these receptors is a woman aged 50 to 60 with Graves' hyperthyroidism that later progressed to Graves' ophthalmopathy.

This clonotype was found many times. CDR3 coding DNA: TGTGCCAGCAGCTCCGGGAGCGGGTTTGGCACTGAAGCTTTCTTT. Its translation: CASSSGSGFGTEAFF. The chain uses TRBV27 and TRBJ1-1; D ambiguous. The length of the CDR3 is 15 residues. The germline V gene encodes CDR1 MNHEY and CDR2 SMNVEV (reference sequence). Between the trimmed V and J ends, which lost 6 bases and 4 bases, there was a span of 18 bases.

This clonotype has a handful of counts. The CDR3 DNA follows: TGTGCCAGCAGCGTAGAAAGACAGGGCGGAGATGGCTACACCTTC. It is translated as CASSVERQGGDGYTF. The rearrangement joins TRBV9 to TRBJ1-2; TRBD1 matches at 7 bases. Germline-derived CDR1 and CDR2 are SGDLS and YYNGEE. After removal of 0 bases from V and 6 bases from J, the junction contained 8 bases not matched to a gene. The CDR3 spans 15 residues.

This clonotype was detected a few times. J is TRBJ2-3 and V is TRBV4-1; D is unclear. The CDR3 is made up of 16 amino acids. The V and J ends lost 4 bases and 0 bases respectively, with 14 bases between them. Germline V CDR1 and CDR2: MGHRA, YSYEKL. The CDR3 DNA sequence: TGCGCCAGCAGCCCCGTAGGAACGACTAGCACAGATACGCAGTATTTT. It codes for CASSPVGTTSTDTQYF.

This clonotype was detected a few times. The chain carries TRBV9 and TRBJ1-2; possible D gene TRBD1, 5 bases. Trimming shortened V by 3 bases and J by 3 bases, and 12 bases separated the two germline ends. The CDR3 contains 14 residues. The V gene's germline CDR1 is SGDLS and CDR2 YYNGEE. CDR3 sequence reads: CASSEGAGYYGYTF. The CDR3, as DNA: TGTGCCAGCAGCGAAGGGGCCGGATACTATGGCTACACCTTC. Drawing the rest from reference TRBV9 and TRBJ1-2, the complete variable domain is DSGVTQTPKHLITATGQRVTLRCSPRSGDLSVYWYQQSLDQGLQFLIQYYNGEERAKGNILERFSAQQFPDLHSELNLSSLELGDSALYFCASSEGAGYYGYTFGSGTRLTVV.

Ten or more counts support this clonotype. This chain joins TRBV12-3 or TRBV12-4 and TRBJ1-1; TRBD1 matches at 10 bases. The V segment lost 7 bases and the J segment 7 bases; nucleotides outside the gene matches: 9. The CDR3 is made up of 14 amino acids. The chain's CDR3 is CASNHGTGDFEAFF. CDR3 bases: TGTGCCAGCAACCACGGGACAGGGGATTTTGAAGCTTTCTTT.

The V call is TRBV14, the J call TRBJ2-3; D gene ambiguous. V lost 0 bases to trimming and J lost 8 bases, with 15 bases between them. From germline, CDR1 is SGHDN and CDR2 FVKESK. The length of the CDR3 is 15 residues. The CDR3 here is CASSQDLSGFGTQYF. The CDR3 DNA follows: TGTGCCAGCAGCCAAGATCTCTCCGGGTTTGGTACGCAGTATTTT.

CDR3 loop: CASTRGDPLNQPQHF. In DNA, the CDR3 is TGTGCCAGCACTCGGGGGGATCCTCTGAATCAGCCCCAGCATTTT. The J gene is TRBJ1-5, the V gene TRBV6-1; tentative D call: TRBD1 (5 bases). Germline V lookup: CDR1 MNHNS, CDR2 SASEGT. This CDR3 contains 15 residues. V was pared by 7 bases and J by 4 bases, with 17 bases between.

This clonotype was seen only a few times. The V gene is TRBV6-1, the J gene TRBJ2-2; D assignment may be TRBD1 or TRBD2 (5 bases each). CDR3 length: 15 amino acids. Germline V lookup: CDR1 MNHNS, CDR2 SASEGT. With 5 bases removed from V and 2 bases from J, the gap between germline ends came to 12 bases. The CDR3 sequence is CASSRRDPNTGELFF. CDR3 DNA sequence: TGTGCCAGCAGTCGAAGGGACCCAAACACCGGGGAGCTGTTTTTT.

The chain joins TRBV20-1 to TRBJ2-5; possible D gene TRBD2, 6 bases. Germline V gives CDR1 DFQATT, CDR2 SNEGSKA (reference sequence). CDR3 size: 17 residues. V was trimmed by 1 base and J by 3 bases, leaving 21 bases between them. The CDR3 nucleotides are TGCAGTGCTAGAGGTTCCCGAACTAGCTGGAGGGAAGAGACCCAGTACTTC. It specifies CSARGSRTSWREETQYF.

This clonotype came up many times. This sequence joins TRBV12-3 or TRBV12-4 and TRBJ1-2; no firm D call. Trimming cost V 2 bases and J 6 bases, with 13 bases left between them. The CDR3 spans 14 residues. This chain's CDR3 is CASSLTTSLDGYTF. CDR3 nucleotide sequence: TGTGCCAGCAGTTTAACGACCTCTCTTGATGGCTACACCTTC.

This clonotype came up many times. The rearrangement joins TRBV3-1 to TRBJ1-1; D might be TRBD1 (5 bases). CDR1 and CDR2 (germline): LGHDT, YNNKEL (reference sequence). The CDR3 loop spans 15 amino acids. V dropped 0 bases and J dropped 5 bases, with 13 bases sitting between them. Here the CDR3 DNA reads TGTGCCAGCAGCCAAGACCGCAGGGTTTGGACTGAAGCTTTCTTT. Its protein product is CASSQDRRVWTEAFF.

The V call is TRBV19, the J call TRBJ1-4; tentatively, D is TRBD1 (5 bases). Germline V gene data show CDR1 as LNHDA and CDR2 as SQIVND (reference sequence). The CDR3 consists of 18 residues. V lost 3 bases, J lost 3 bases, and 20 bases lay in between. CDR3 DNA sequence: TGTGCCAGTAGTATCTTGGCAGGGAGAGGGGCGGCTAATGAAAAACTGTTTTTT. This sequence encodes CASSILAGRGAANEKLFF.

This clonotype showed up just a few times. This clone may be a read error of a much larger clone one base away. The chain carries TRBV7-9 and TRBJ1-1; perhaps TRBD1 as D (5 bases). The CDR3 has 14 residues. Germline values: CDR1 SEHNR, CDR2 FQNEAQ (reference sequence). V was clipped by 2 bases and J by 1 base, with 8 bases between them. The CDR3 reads CASSLTRANTEAFF. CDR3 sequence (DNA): TGTGCCAGCAGCTTAACCAGGGCGAACACTGAAGCTTTCTTT.

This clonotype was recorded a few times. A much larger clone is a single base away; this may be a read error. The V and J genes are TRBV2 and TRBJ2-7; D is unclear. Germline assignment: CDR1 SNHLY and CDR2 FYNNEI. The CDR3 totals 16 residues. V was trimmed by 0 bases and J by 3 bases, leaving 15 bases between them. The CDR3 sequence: CASSEAVYSRLYEQYF. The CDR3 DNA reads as TGTGCCAGCAGTGAAGCGGTGTACAGCCGCCTCTACGAGCAGTACTTC.

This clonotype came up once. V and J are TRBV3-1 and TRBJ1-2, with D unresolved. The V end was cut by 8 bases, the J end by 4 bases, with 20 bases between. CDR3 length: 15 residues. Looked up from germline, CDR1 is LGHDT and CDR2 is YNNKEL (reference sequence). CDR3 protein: CASSPEPEPTYGYTF. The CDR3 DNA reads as TGTGCCAGCTCACCGGAACCGGAACCGACCTATGGCTACACCTTC. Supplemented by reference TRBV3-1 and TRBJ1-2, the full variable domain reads DTAVSQTPKYLVTQMGNDKSIKCEQNLGHDTMYWYKQDSKKFLKIMFSYNNKELIINETVPNRFSPKSPDKAHLNLHINSLELGDSAVYFCASSPEPEPTYGYTFGSGTRLTVV.

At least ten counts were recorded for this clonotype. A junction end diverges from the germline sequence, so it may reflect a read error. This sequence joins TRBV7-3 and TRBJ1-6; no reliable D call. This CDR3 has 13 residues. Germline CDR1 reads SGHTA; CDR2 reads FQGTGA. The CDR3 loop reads CASSLTRNSPLHF. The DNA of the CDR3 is TGTGCCAGCAGCCTAACCAGGAATTCACCCCTCCACTTT.

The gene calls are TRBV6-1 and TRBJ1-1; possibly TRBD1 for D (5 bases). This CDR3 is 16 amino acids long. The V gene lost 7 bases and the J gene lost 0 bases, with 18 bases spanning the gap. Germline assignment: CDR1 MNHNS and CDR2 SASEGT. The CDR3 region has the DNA TGTGCCAGCATATTACAGGCTTTTGGCTTGAACACTGAAGCTTTCTTT. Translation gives CASILQAFGLNTEAFF.

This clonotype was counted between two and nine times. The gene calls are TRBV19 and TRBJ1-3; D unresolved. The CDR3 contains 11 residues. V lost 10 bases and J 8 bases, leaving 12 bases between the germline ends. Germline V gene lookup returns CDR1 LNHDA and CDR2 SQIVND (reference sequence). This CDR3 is CATIGGDTIYF. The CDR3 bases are TGTGCCACCATAGGAGGAGACACCATATATTTT. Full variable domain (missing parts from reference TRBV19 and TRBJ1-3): DGGITQSPKYLFRKEGQNVTLSCEQNLNHDAMYWYRQDPGQGLRLIYYSQIVNDFQKGDIAEGYSVSREKKESFPLTVTSAQKNPTAFYLCATIGGDTIYFGEGSWLTVV.

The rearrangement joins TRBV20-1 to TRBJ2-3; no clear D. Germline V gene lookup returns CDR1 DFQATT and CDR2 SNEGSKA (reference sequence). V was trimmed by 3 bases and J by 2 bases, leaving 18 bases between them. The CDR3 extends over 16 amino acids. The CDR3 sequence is CSARKQPTQITDTQYF. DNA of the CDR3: TGCAGTGCTAGGAAGCAACCGACCCAGATCACAGATACGCAGTATTTT.

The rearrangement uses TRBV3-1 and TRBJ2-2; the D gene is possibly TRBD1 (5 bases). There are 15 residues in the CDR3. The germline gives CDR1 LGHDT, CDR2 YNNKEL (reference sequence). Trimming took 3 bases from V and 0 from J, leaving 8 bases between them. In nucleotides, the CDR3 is TGTGCCAGCAGCCAGGGGCTGCCGAACACCGGGGAGCTGTTTTTT. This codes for CASSQGLPNTGELFF.